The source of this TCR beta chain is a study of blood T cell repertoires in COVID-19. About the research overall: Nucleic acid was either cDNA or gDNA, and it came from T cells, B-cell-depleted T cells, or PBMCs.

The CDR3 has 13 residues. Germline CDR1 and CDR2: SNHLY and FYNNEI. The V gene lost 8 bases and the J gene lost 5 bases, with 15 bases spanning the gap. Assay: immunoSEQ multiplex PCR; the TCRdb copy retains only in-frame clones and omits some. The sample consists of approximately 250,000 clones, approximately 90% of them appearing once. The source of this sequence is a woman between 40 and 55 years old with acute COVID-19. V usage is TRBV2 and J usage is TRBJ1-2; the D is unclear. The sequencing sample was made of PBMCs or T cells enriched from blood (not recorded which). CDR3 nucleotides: TGTGCCAGCGCGGTCCAGCAAGAATATGGCTACACCTTC. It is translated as CASAVQQEYGYTF.